This T cell receptor beta chain was profiled in a study of OX40 agonist ivuxolimab in advanced cancers. The wider study: Given to patients was ivuxolimab, an agonistic anti-OX40 (CD134) antibody. Subjects had a mean age of 60 years, with a range of about 23 to 79; almost 85% were male. Whole-study findings and limits: In the 0.1 to 3.0 mg/kg range, CD4+ and CD8+ blood T cells had expanded clonally by week 6. Some nonresponders also had low normalized T-cell clonal expansion.

Produced via immunoSEQ multiplex PCR; TCRdb's table is partial and in-frame only. The sample carries some 37,000 clones, approximately 90% recorded once. About this clone itself: Its specificity is unknown.

CDR3 length: 16 amino acids. CDR1 is ENHRY and CDR2 is SYGVKD in the germline V gene. V lost 0 bases to trimming and J lost 3 bases, with 13 bases between them. This receptor was obtained from an adult with an advanced solid tumor such as melanoma, head and neck, liver or kidney cancer. V is TRBV10-3 and J is TRBJ2-3; perhaps TRBD1 as D (6 bases). The specimen comprised CD4+ or CD8+ T cells sorted from blood, sampled in a trial of the OX40 agonist ivuxolimab. In nucleotides, the CDR3 is TGTGCCATCAGTGAGTCGAGTCAGGGGATTACAGATACGCAGTATTTT. This sequence encodes CAISESSQGITDTQYF.